This T cell receptor beta chain was recorded in a study of blood T cells in healthy people across ages. Healthy individuals of Caucasian origin from Russia, aged roughly 6 to 100, served as donors. The germline V and J ends were trimmed by 1 base and 3 bases, with 12 bases remaining between them. Germline V lookup: CDR1 LNHNV, CDR2 YYDKDF (reference sequence). The length of the CDR3 is 15 residues. With regard to this clonotype: The antigen is unknown.

Notes on the study in general: In older individuals, TCR beta diversity per million T cells was lower, falling roughly linearly with age.

A second 7 to 11 cycle PCR used barcoded and J-beta primers. One entry per CDR3 protein, called by TCRdb with MiXCR from the 5' RACE reads. Here the sample spans 1.5 million to 1.8 million distinct CDR3 sequences, under 55% being singletons. The sample comprised blood. The receptor was isolated from a woman younger than 35 in good health. V is TRBV15 and J is TRBJ1-1; a weak D match, TRBD1 (6 bases). For the CDR3, the DNA is TGTGCCACCAGCAGAGGGGGGCGTATTTACACTGAAGCTTTCTTT. Translated, it gives CATSRGGRIYTEAFF.